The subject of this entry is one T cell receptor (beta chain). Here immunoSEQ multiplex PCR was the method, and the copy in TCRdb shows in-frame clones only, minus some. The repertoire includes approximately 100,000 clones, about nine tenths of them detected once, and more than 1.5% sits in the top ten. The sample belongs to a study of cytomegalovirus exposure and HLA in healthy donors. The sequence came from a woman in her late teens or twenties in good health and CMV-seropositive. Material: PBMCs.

For the CDR3, the DNA is TGTGCCAGCAGCGCCACCAGGGGGCTAGGGGAGCTGTTTTTT. It translates to CASSATRGLGELFF. V usage is TRBV2 and J usage is TRBJ2-2; 8 bases map to TRBD1. The CDR3 covers 14 residues. CDR1 and CDR2 from the germline V gene are SNHLY and FYNNEI. Unmatched junction bases numbered 8, after V lost 6 bases and J lost 8 bases.